The rows below give T cell receptor beta chains drawn from one sample of a study of blood T cell repertoires in COVID-19. TCRdb keeps only in-frame clones here, not all; method: immunoSEQ multiplex PCR. The sample yields tens of thousands of clones, 85% to 95% seen once. Sequenced input: peripheral blood. The receptors were gathered from a woman aged 55-70 years with active COVID-19. The CDR3 runs from the conserved cysteine through the conserved F or W. The D gene is left open where the match is weak. Some rows mark clone size as missing; the rest say once, few, many or name a class of expanded clone.

DNA: TGTGCCAGCAGCCTGGGACAGATATATGGCTACACCTTC
CDR3: CASSLGQIYGYTF
length: 13
V: TRBV5-5
J: TRBJ1-2
size: NA
D: TRBD1

DNA: TGCGCCAGCAGCTTGGAGCAGGGAGGCATGAACACTGAAGCTTTCTTT
CDR3: CASSLEQGGMNTEAFF
length: 16
V: TRBV5-1
J: TRBJ1-1
size: NA
D: NA

DNA: TGCGCCAGCAGCGGGACACAATACACTGAAGCTTTCTTT
CDR3: CASSGTQYTEAFF
length: 13
V: TRBV5-1
J: TRBJ1-1
size: NA
D: NA

DNA: TGTGCCAGCAGCTTCCCGAGGGAGACACTAAAAGAGACCCAGTACTTC
CDR3: CASSFPRETLKETQYF
length: 16
V: TRBV7-8
J: TRBJ2-5
size: NA
D: NA

DNA: TGTGCCAGCAGCTTGACTAGCGGGAGCTTCCATGAGCAGTTCTTC
CDR3: CASSLTSGSFHEQFF
length: 15
V: TRBV7-3
J: TRBJ2-1
size: NA
D: TRBD2

DNA: TGTGCCTGGAGTGCAATCACAGGGGGCGGAGGCTACACCTTC
CDR3: CAWSAITGGGGYTF
length: 14
V: TRBV30
J: TRBJ1-2
size: NA
D: TRBD1

DNA: TGTGCCAGCAGACGGACTAGCGGCCAAGAGACCCAGTACTTC
CDR3: CASRRTSGQETQYF
length: 14
V: TRBV7-9
J: TRBJ2-5
size: NA
D: TRBD2

DNA: TGCGCCAGCAGCCTAATACCAACAGGGAGGAACACTGAAGCTTTCTTT
CDR3: CASSLIPTGRNTEAFF
length: 16
V: TRBV5-1
J: TRBJ1-1
size: NA
D: NA

DNA: TGTGCCAGCAGCTTATGGGAGGGAGAGACCCAGTACTTC
CDR3: CASSLWEGETQYF
length: 13
V: TRBV7-9
J: TRBJ2-5
size: NA
D: TRBD2

DNA: TGTGCCAGCAGCCAGACCGGGACAGGGAACGAGCAGTACTTC
CDR3: CASSQTGTGNEQYF
length: 14
V: TRBV3-1/TRBV3-2
J: TRBJ2-7
size: NA
D: TRBD1

DNA: TGTGCCAGCACCATCCCCTCAGGCAATCAGCCCCAGCATTTT
CDR3: CASTIPSGNQPQHF
length: 14
V: TRBV19
J: TRBJ1-5
size: few
D: NA

DNA: TGTGCCAGCAGCTTGAATGACAGGGTGAATGAGCAGTTCTTC
CDR3: CASSLNDRVNEQFF
length: 14
V: TRBV5-4
J: TRBJ2-1
size: NA
D: TRBD1

DNA: TGTGCCACCTTTTTATATGGCTACACCTTC
CDR3: CATFLYGYTF
length: 10
V: TRBV24-1
J: TRBJ1-2
size: NA
D: NA

DNA: TGTGCCAGCAGCCCCGCCGGGACAGGGGTAGATGAGCAGTACTTC
CDR3: CASSPAGTGVDEQYF
length: 15
V: TRBV7-9
J: TRBJ2-7
size: few
D: TRBD1

DNA: TGTGCCAGCAGCTTAGGAACCGGGACAGGGCTTGGACATGGGGATACGCAGTATTTT
CDR3: CASSLGTGTGLGHGDTQYF
length: 19
V: TRBV7-9
J: TRBJ2-3
size: NA
D: TRBD1

DNA: TGTGCCAGCAGCTCAGGACTAGGCGACGCAGATACGCAGTATTTT
CDR3: CASSSGLGDADTQYF
length: 15
V: TRBV7-9
J: TRBJ2-3
size: NA
D: TRBD2

DNA: TGTGCCAGCAGCTATTCCGGGACAGAGAACACTGAAGCTTTCTTT
CDR3: CASSYSGTENTEAFF
length: 15
V: TRBV11-2
J: TRBJ1-1
size: NA
D: TRBD1

DNA: TGTGCCAGCAGCCAAAATAATAACTACGAGCAGTACTTC
CDR3: CASSQNNNYEQYF
length: 13
V: TRBV3-1/TRBV3-2
J: TRBJ2-7
size: NA
D: NA

DNA: TGTGCCAGCTCACCACCGGGTCGGAGGGGTTCCAACTATGGCTACACCTTC
CDR3: CASSPPGRRGSNYGYTF
length: 17
V: TRBV18
J: TRBJ1-2
size: NA
D: NA

DNA: TGTGCCAGCAGCCCCTCTCGGGATTCACCCCTCCACTTT
CDR3: CASSPSRDSPLHF
length: 13
V: TRBV3-1/TRBV3-2
J: TRBJ1-6
size: few
D: NA

DNA: TGTGCCAGCAGCCAAGTCCAGGAGGCAGATACGCAGTATTTT
CDR3: CASSQVQEADTQYF
length: 14
V: TRBV3-1/TRBV3-2
J: TRBJ2-3
size: NA
D: NA

DNA: TGTGCCAGCAGCCGAGGACTAACCCCATCCCAGACCCAGTACTTC
CDR3: CASSRGLTPSQTQYF
length: 15
V: TRBV3-1/TRBV3-2
J: TRBJ2-5
size: NA
D: NA

DNA: TGTGCCAGCAGCGGAAGGACTAGCGGAGGCCACAATGAGCAGTTCTTC
CDR3: CASSGRTSGGHNEQFF
length: 16
V: TRBV7-9
J: TRBJ2-1
size: NA
D: TRBD2

DNA: TGTGCCACCAGTGATCAAGGGAGCGGCTACACCTTC
CDR3: CATSDQGSGYTF
length: 12
V: TRBV24-1
J: TRBJ1-2
size: once
D: NA

DNA: TGTGCCAGCAGTGAATTCTCACAGGGGATACAAGAGACCCAGTACTTC
CDR3: CASSEFSQGIQETQYF
length: 16
V: TRBV2
J: TRBJ2-5
size: NA
D: TRBD1

DNA: TGTGCCAGCAAAAACGGCTACGAGCAGTACTTC
CDR3: CASKNGYEQYF
length: 11
V: TRBV3-1/TRBV3-2
J: TRBJ2-7
size: few
D: NA

DNA: TGTGCCAGCAGTCTAACTAGCGGGGGCCTCACCTTACAGTTCTTC
CDR3: CASSLTSGGLTLQFF
length: 15
V: TRBV28
J: TRBJ2-1
size: NA
D: TRBD2

DNA: TGTGCCAGCAGCTTAAGTACTAGCGGCTACACAGATACGCAGTATTTT
CDR3: CASSLSTSGYTDTQYF
length: 16
V: TRBV7-9
J: TRBJ2-3
size: NA
D: TRBD2